A selection of T cell receptor beta chains follows, all from one sample in a study of cytomegalovirus exposure and HLA in healthy donors. This table comes from immunoSEQ multiplex PCR, and its TCRdb copy is limited to in-frame clones, with some not included. Of more than 95,000 clones in the sample, roughly 86% were seen once. The sample comprised PBMCs. The receptors here all came from a man aged 18 to 29 in good health and CMV-seronegative. Each CDR3 is given without its conserved first and last residue. Each record gives: V gene, CDR3 protein.

>TRBV5-6
ASSWGQGGSGYT
>TRBV11-2
ASSLFSLRSLNTEAF
>TRBV2
ASSVPTGVNSPLH
>TRBV7-3
ASSRGAGKSYNEQF
>TRBV20-1
SARRGEKLF
>TRBV5-1
ASSLTPGTGSTDTQY
>TRBV11-2
ASSWGTGGIDEQF
>TRBV11-1
ASSPGTLNTGELF
>TRBV7-9
ASSPGQGADTEAF
>TRBV2
ASTEGVPNTEAF